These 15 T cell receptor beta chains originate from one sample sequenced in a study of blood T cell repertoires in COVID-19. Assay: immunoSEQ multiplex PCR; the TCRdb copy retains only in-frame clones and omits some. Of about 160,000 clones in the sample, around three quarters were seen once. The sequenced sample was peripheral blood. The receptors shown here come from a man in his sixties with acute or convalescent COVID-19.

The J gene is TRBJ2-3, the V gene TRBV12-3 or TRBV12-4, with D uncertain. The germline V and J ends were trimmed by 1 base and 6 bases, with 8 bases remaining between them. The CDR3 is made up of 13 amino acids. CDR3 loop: CASSLGEADTQYF. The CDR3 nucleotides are TGTGCCAGCAGTTTAGGTGAGGCGGATACGCAGTATTTT.

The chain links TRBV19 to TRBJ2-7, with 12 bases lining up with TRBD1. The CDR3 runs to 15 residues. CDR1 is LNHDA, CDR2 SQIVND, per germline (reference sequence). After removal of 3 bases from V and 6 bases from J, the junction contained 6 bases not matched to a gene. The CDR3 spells CASSMRDRGPFEQYF. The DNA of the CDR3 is TGTGCCAGTAGTATGAGGGACAGGGGGCCCTTCGAGCAGTACTTC.

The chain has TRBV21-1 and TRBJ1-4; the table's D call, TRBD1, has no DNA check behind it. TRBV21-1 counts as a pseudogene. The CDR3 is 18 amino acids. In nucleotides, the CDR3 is TGTGCCAGCAGCAAAGAATCGGGCCCCGGGACAGCAAATGAAAAACTGTTTTTT. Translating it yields CASSKESGPGTANEKLFF.

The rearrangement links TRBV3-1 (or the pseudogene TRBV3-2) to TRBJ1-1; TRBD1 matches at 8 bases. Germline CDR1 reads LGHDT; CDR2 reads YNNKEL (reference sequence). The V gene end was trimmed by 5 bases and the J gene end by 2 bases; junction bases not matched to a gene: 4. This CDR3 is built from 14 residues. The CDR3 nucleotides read TGTGCCAGCAGCAGTGGACAGGGCAACACTGAAGCTTTCTTT. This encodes CASSSGQGNTEAFF.

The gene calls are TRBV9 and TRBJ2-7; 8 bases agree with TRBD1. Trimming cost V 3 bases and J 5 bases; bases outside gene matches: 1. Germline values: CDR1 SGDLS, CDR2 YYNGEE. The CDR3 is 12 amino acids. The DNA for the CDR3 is TGTGCCAGCAGCGGACAGGGGAACGAGCAGTACTTC. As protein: CASSGQGNEQYF.

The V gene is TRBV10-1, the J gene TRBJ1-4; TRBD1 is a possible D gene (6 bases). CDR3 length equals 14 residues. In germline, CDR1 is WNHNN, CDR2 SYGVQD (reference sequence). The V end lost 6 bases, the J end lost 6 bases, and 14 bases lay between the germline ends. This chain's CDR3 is CASSDGQLYEKLFF. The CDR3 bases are TGCGCCAGCAGCGACGGACAGCTCTATGAAAAACTGTTTTTT.

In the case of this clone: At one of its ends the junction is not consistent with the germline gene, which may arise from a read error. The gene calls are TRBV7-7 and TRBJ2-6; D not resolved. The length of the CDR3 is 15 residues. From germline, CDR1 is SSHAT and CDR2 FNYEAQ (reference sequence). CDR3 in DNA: TGTGCTAGCAGCCCCCTTCCCTCTGGGGCCAACGTCCTGACTTTC. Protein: CASSPLPSGANVLTF.

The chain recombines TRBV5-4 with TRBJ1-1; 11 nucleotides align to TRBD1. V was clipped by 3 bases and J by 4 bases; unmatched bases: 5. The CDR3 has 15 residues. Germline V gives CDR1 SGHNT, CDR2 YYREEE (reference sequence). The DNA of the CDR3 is TGTGCCAGCAGCTGGAGGGACAGGGGGACCACTGAAGCTTTCTTT. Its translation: CASSWRDRGTTEAFF.

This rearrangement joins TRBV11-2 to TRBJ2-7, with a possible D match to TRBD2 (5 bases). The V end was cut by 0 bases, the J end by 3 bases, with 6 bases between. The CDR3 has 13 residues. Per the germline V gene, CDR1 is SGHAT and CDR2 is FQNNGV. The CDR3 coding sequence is TGTGCCAGCAGCTTAGAGGGGAGCTACGAGCAGTACTTC. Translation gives CASSLEGSYEQYF.

CDR3 residues: CASSTSTATDTQYF. As DNA, the CDR3 is TGTGCCAGTAGTACCTCGACAGCCACAGATACGCAGTATTTT. The chain joins TRBV19 to TRBJ2-3, with D perhaps matching TRBD1 (5 bases). Germline V gene lookup returns CDR1 LNHDA and CDR2 SQIVND (reference sequence). Trimming removed 4 bases from V and 2 bases from J, with 10 bases in between. This CDR3 is built from 14 residues.

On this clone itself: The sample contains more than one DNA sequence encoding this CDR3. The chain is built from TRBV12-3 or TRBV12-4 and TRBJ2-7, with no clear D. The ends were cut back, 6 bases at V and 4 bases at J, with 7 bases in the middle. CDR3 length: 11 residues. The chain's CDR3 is CASSPGYEQYF. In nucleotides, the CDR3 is TGTGCCAGCAGCCCCGGTTACGAGCAGTACTTC.

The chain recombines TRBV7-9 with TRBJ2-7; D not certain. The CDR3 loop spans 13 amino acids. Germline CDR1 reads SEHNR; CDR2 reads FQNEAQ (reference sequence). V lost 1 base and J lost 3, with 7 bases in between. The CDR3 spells CASSLGGYYEQYF. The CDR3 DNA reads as TGTGCCAGCAGCTTAGGCGGATACTACGAGCAGTACTTC.

CDR3 region: CASSAPPGTGNQPQHF. Written as DNA, the CDR3 is TGTGCCAGCAGCGCCCCTCCCGGGACAGGGAATCAGCCCCAGCATTTT. This chain connects TRBV9 to TRBJ1-5; 9 bases are a match to TRBD1. The CDR3 totals 16 residues. CDR1 and CDR2 (germline): SGDLS, YYNGEE. V gave up 3 bases and J gave up 4 bases; unmatched junction bases: 8.

As DNA, the CDR3 is TGTGCCAGCAGCGTGACAGGGGGCGCAGGGGAGACCCAGTACTTC. Translating it yields CASSVTGGAGETQYF. The chain uses TRBV7-6 and TRBJ2-5; TRBD1 aligns across 10 bases. Trimming at V came to 5 bases and at J to 5 bases, leaving 8 bases not matched to a gene. CDR1 is SGHVS and CDR2 is FNYEAQ in the germline V gene. CDR3 length equals 15 residues.

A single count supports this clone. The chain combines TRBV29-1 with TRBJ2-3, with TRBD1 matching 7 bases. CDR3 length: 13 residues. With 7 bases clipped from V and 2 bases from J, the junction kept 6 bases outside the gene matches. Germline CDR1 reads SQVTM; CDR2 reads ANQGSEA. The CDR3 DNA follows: TGCAGCGCCGAGGGGGCCCCCACAGATACGCAGTATTTT. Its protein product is CSAEGAPTDTQYF.